One sample yielded the 23 T cell receptor beta chains listed below, sequenced in a study of tumor and adjacent non-tumor tissue in lung cancer. This sample's RNA came from whole unsorted tissue. A modified ARM-PCR protocol with three rounds of nested PCR amplified TCRbeta. TCRdb reprocessed the multiplex PCR reads with MiXCR, giving one entry per CDR3 protein. Counted here are approximately 68,000 distinct CDR3 sequences, around 78% occurring once; the ten biggest clones make up 28%. Sequencing was performed on lung tumor tissue. Source of these receptors: a man aged 55 to 70 with non-small cell lung cancer.

Remarks on this clonotype: A single base separates this from a much larger clone, so it may be a read error. V and J are TRBV20-1 and TRBJ2-7; TRBD2 matches at 7 bases. Per the germline V gene, CDR1 is DFQATT and CDR2 is SNEGSKA (reference sequence). This CDR3 is 15 amino acids long. CDR3 nucleotide sequence: TGCAATGCTAGAGACTGGGGGGGAGTGACTTACGAGCAGTACTTC. Protein: CNARDWGGVTYEQYF.

Regarding this clonotype: Sequence at one end of the junction differs from germline and may be a read error. CDR3 DNA sequence: TGTGCCAGCAGCTTTGGGACTAGCGGGAGGAGCTCCTACAATGAGCAATTCTTC. Protein sequence: CASSFGTSGRSSYNEQFF. This chain uses TRBV5-6 with TRBJ2-1; TRBD2 aligns across 15 bases. The length of the CDR3 is 18 residues. CDR1 is SGHDT and CDR2 is YYEEEE in the germline V gene.

This clonotype was seen once. The chain links TRBV5-5 to TRBJ1-5, with a possible D match to TRBD1 (5 bases). CDR1 is SGHKS, CDR2 YYEKEE, per germline (reference sequence). The ends were cut back, 0 bases at V and 1 base at J, with 11 bases in the middle. This CDR3 spans 16 amino acids. The CDR3 region has the DNA TGTGCCAGCAGCTTGGTGCGAGGGGACAGCAATCAGCCCCAGCATTTT. It yields the protein CASSLVRGDSNQPQHF.

By share, this clonotype counts as large. V and J are TRBV20-1 and TRBJ1-5, with 8 bases matching TRBD1. The V gene's germline CDR1 is DFQATT and CDR2 SNEGSKA (reference sequence). The ends lost 7 bases at V and 5 bases at J; junction bases unmatched: 10. The CDR3 sequence is 14 residues long. CDR3 coding DNA: TGCAGTGTGTCCTCCGGGACAGGCCATCAGCCCCAGCATTTT. Protein: CSVSSGTGHQPQHF.

As for this clonotype: An end of the junction does not agree with germline; a read error may underlie this. V usage is TRBV5-5 and J usage is TRBJ1-5, with D maybe TRBD1 (6 bases). Germline V lookup: CDR1 SGHKS, CDR2 YYEKEE (reference sequence). The CDR3 contains 15 residues. The CDR3 DNA reads as TGTGCCAGCAGCGGGGGGGCCTATAGCAGTCAGTCCCAGCATTTT. Encoded protein: CASSGGAYSSQSQHF.

This clonotype was seen at least ten times. V usage is TRBV20-1 and J usage is TRBJ1-3, with no clear D. This CDR3 has 17 amino acids. CDR1 is DFQATT, CDR2 SNEGSKA, per germline (reference sequence). V was pared by 5 bases and J by 0 bases, with 20 bases between. CDR3 sequence reads: CSARVYSKPDSGNTIYF. CDR3 nucleotide sequence: TGCAGTGCTCGGGTCTATTCCAAACCGGACTCTGGAAACACCATATATTTT.

Points on this clonotype: A read error is possible here, since a much larger clone lies one base away. This chain uses TRBV28 with TRBJ1-2; maybe TRBD1 (5 bases). Germline CDR1 and CDR2: MDHEN and SYDVKM. The CDR3 has 12 amino acids. The CDR3 region has the DNA TGTACCAGCAGGGCGGAGTTCTATGGCTACACCTTC. Its translation is CTSRAEFYGYTF.

Comments on this clonotype: One end of the junction varies from germline; a read error may be responsible. The genes are TRBV5-4 and TRBJ2-2; 7 nucleotides match TRBD1. CDR3 length equals 15 residues. The V gene's germline CDR1 is SGHNT and CDR2 YYREEE (reference sequence). For the CDR3, the DNA is TGTGCCATCAGCGTCCGGGACAGTTTAGCCGGGGAGCTGGTTTTT. Translation gives CAISVRDSLAGELVF.

Only one count was recorded for this clonotype. The missing conserved phenylalanine or tryptophan at the end of this CDR3 makes a read error likely. The V and J genes are TRBV6-1 and TRBJ1-1; no reliable D call. The CDR3 sequence is 13 residues long. The germline V gene encodes CDR1 MNHNS and CDR2 SASEGT. Trimming left V 5 bases short and J 6 bases short, with 13 bases between. CDR3 residues: CASSSSSESEAFC. The CDR3 region has the DNA TGTGCCAGCAGTTCGTCGTCGGAGTCTGAAGCTTTCTGT.

Turning to this clonotype: As the CDR3 is not closed by the conserved phenylalanine or tryptophan, this likely results from a read error. The chain uses TRBV11-3 and TRBJ2-5; 7 nucleotides align to TRBD1. This CDR3 is 14 amino acids long. The V gene's germline CDR1 is SGHNT and CDR2 YENEEA. CDR3: CTSSPRQGQETQYL. The CDR3 DNA follows: TGTACCAGCAGCCCTAGACAGGGCCAAGAGACACAGTACCTC.

With regard to this clonotype: A read error may produce the germline difference seen at one junction end. The chain has TRBV29-1 and TRBJ2-7; the D is unclear. Germline V lookup: CDR1 SQVTM, CDR2 ANQGSEA. The CDR3 length is 12 residues. The CDR3 region is CSVKGSSYEEYF. The CDR3 nucleotides read TGCAGTGTGAAGGGAAGCTCCTACGAGGAGTACTTC.

Remarks on this clonotype: At one end the junction does not follow the germline gene, possibly because of a read error. This chain uses TRBV20-1 with TRBJ2-7; TRBD1 matches 7 bases. Germline CDR1 and CDR2: DFQATT and SNEGSKA (reference sequence). The CDR3 contains 12 residues. CDR3: CSTRDRTDEQHF. The CDR3 nucleotides are TGCAGTACGAGGGACAGAACCGACGAGCAGCACTTC.

This rearrangement joins TRBV6-5 to TRBJ2-7; D is undetermined. Trimming shortened V by 2 bases and J by 11 bases, and 10 bases separated the two germline ends. Germline lookup yields CDR1 MNHEY and CDR2 SVGAGI. The CDR3 has 11 residues. CDR3 sequence: CASSYLCREYF. Here the CDR3 DNA reads TGTGCCAGCAGTTACCTCTGTAGAGAGTACTTC.

For this clonotype: One junction end disagrees with the germline gene, perhaps due to a read error. In DNA form, the CDR3 reads TGCGCCAGCAGCTGGACGAGGCATGCCGCGGGTCCTGAGCACGAACAGTACTTC. This sequence encodes CASSWTRHAAGPEHEQYF. The genes are TRBV5-1 and TRBJ2-7; TRBD2 is a possible D gene (5 bases). The length of the CDR3 is 18 residues. CDR1 is SGHRS, CDR2 YFSETQ, per germline.

A word on this clonotype: Since the CDR3 does not end with the conserved phenylalanine or tryptophan, this likely comes from a read error. Because the CDR3's place on the DNA is in doubt, the DNA is left out and the CDR3 is given as listed by TCRdb. The V and J genes are TRBV29-1 and TRBJ2-1. The CDR3 sequence runs 14 residues, both termini included. CDR1 and CDR2 (germline): SQVTM, ANQGSEA. The CDR3 sequence is CSVEDPGIYNEQIL.

To note about this clonotype: This may come from a read error, since a much larger clone is one base off. This chain uses TRBV13 with TRBJ2-1; the D is unclear. V was clipped by 7 bases and J by 5 bases, with 18 bases between them. Germline V gene lookup returns CDR1 PRHDT and CDR2 FYEKMQ (reference sequence). CDR3 length: 15 residues. DNA for the CDR3: TGTGCCAGCATCGGAAGGAACGGGCTTAACAATGAGCAGTTCTTC. Amino acids: CASIGRNGLNNEQFF. Variable domain in full (rest from reference TRBV13 and TRBJ2-1): AAGVIQSPRHLIKEKRETATLKCYPIPRHDTVYWYQQGPGQDPQFLISFYEKMQSDKGSIPDRFSAQQFSDYHSELNMSSLELGDSALYFCASIGRNGLNNEQFFGPGTRLTVL.

This clonotype was seen a single time. At one boundary the junction diverges from the germline segment, which might be a read error. The rearrangement links TRBV12-3 or TRBV12-4 to TRBJ2-5; 7 positions agree with TRBD1. This CDR3 contains 14 residues. This CDR3 is CSSSSTGVVKTQYF. The CDR3 DNA reads TGTTCCAGCAGTTCAACAGGGGTCGTAAAGACCCAGTACTTC.

This clonotype has just one count. This may stem from a read error, because a much larger clone lies one nucleotide away. CDR3 nucleotide sequence: TGTGCCAGCAGCTTTGGGACCTCCCTGGCGAACACCAGGGAGCTGTTTTTT. This sequence encodes CASSFGTSLANTRELFF. V and J are TRBV12-3 or TRBV12-4 and TRBJ2-2; D is perhaps TRBD1 or TRBD2 (5 bases each). The CDR3 covers 17 residues.

The rearrangement uses TRBV29-1 and TRBJ2-7, with D hard to call. Germline V gene sequence: CDR1 SQVTM, CDR2 ANQGSEA. The CDR3 totals 15 residues. V was shortened by 2 bases and J by 0 bases, with 14 bases between the two germline ends. The CDR3 loop is CSVENRERDSYEQYF. In DNA form, the CDR3 reads TGCAGCGTTGAAAATAGGGAAAGGGACTCCTACGAGCAGTACTTC.

Turning to this clonotype: At one end, the junction sequence differs from germline, possibly due to a read error. The chain's CDR3 is CDTQHDSNQPQHF. The CDR3 coding sequence is TGTGACACCCAACACGATAGTAATCAGCCCCAGCATTTT. J is TRBJ1-5 and V is TRBV24-1; D remains ambiguous. From germline, CDR1 is KGHDR and CDR2 SFDVKD. CDR3 size: 13 residues.

Remarks on this clonotype: Sequence at one end of the junction differs from germline and may be a read error. The chain has TRBV5-6 and TRBJ2-7, with D possibly being TRBD2 (6 bases). Per the germline V gene, CDR1 is SGHDT and CDR2 is YYEEEE. This CDR3 has 12 residues. The CDR3 here is CARIGGIYELYF. CDR3 DNA sequence: TGTGCCAGGATCGGCGGGATCTACGAGCTGTACTTC.

Worth noting for this clonotype: An end of the junction differs from the germline gene, which may be a read error. The chain combines TRBV6-2 or TRBV6-3 with TRBJ1-5, with D unresolved. The CDR3 runs to 12 residues. Germline V CDR1 and CDR2: MNHEY, SVGEGT. The CDR3 coding sequence is TGTGTCAGCAGAAGCGGGAATCAGCCCCAGCATTTT. Amino acid sequence: CVSRSGNQPQHF.

As for this clonotype: The germline gene is not matched at one end of the junction; a read error may be the cause. The chain employs TRBV6-5 and TRBJ2-5; TRBD2 might be the D (7 bases). The germline gives CDR1 MNHEY, CDR2 SVGAGI. The CDR3 is 15 residues long. The chain's CDR3 is CASCYGGGPRETQYF. In DNA, the CDR3 is TGTGCCAGCTGTTACGGCGGGGGCCCTCGAGAGACCCAATACTTC.